These 26 T cell receptor beta chains came from one sample sequenced in a study of blood T cells in healthy people across ages. A sample-barcoded 5' primer and a J-beta primer mix were used in a second PCR of roughly 6 to 12 cycles. TCRdb processed the 5' RACE reads anew with MiXCR; each CDR3 protein has one entry. In the table there are under 1,000,000 distinct CDR3 sequences, under 40% of which are singletons. The sample was blood. The source is a young man in good health.

The chain carries TRBV18 and TRBJ1-2; no reliable D call. The V and J ends lost 2 bases and 3 bases respectively, with 7 bases between them. This CDR3 is built from 13 residues. In germline, CDR1 is KGHSH, CDR2 LQKENI. This CDR3 is CASSPGPYYGYTF. DNA of the CDR3: TGTGCCAGCTCACCAGGACCGTACTATGGCTACACCTTC.

The chain employs TRBV29-1 and TRBJ2-1, with TRBD2 identical over 13 bases. This CDR3 has 21 amino acids. J was trimmed by 0 bases and V by 1 base; bases with no gene match: 15. CDR1 is SQVTM and CDR2 is ANQGSEA in the germline V gene. DNA for the CDR3: TGCAGCGTTGAAGGACCCTTACTGACTAGCGGGAGGCGTAGCTCCTACAATGAGCAGTTCTTC. The encoded protein is CSVEGPLLTSGRRSSYNEQFF.

The chain uses TRBV18 and TRBJ2-5, with a tentative D call TRBD2 (5 bases). Near its end, the DNA agrees better with TRBJ2-1, so the J call may be wrong. Germline CDR1 KGHSH, CDR2 LQKENI. This CDR3 region has 15 residues. The CDR3 sequence is CASSPQGGLQETQFF. DNA of the CDR3: TGTGCCAGCTCACCACAGGGCGGGCTCCAAGAGACCCAGTTCTTC.

The chain is built from TRBV27 and TRBJ1-4; a weak D match, TRBD1 (6 bases). Germline V gene lookup returns CDR1 MNHEY and CDR2 SMNVEV (reference sequence). CDR3 length: 15 residues. Trimming took off 6 bases at V and 7 bases at J, with 18 bases between the two ends. The DNA for the CDR3 is TGTGCCAGCAGAACTGATGGGGGCGATAGTGAAAAACTGTTTTTT. It codes for CASRTDGGDSEKLFF. Combining the CDR3 with reference TRBV27 and TRBJ1-4 gives the whole variable domain EAQVTQNPRYLITVTGKKLTVTCSQNMNHEYMSWYRQDPGLGLRQIYYSMNVEVTDKGDVPEGYKVSRKEKRNFPLILESPSPNQTSLYFCASRTDGGDSEKLFFGSGTQLSVL.

On this clonotype: Possible read error: a much larger clone is one base away. The V and J genes are TRBV20-1 and TRBJ2-3; 10 nucleotides agree with TRBD2. Trimming cost V 6 bases and J 2 bases; bases outside gene matches: 17. Germline V gene data show CDR1 as DFQATT and CDR2 as SNEGSKA (reference sequence). The CDR3 sequence is 18 residues long. The CDR3 is CSAPGTSEGRGYTDTQYF. Here the CDR3 DNA reads TGCAGTGCCCCCGGGACTAGCGAGGGGCGGGGGTACACAGATACGCAGTATTTT.

This clonotype was detected many times. V gene TRBV12-3 or TRBV12-4 combines with J gene TRBJ1-1; D not resolved. The CDR3 is 11 amino acids. V shed 6 bases and J shed 5 bases, with 7 bases lying between them. The CDR3 bases are TGTGCCAGCAGACGGGAAACTGAAGCTTTCTTT. It translates to CASRRETEAFF.

There are many counts of this clonotype. This chain connects TRBV4-3 to TRBJ2-1; D gene ambiguous. V was cut by 0 bases and J by 4 bases, with 13 bases left in between. The CDR3 loop spans 16 amino acids. The germline V gene encodes CDR1 LGHNA and CDR2 YSLEER. The CDR3: CASSQDAGNVYNEQFF. CDR3 sequence (DNA): TGCGCCAGCAGCCAAGATGCAGGAAACGTTTACAATGAGCAGTTCTTC.

The genes are TRBV15 and TRBJ1-1; no reliable D call. V was shortened by 8 bases and J by 1 base, with 11 bases between the two germline ends. The CDR3 runs 13 residues. Germline V gives CDR1 LNHNV, CDR2 YYDKDF (reference sequence). Here the CDR3 DNA reads TGTGCCACCCACCCTCAGGAGAACACTGAAGCTTTCTTT. Translating it yields CATHPQENTEAFF.

Only one count was recorded for this clonotype. This sequence joins TRBV5-1 and TRBJ2-5; the D gene is possibly TRBD1 (5 bases). The J call may be incorrect, as the DNA end agrees better with TRBJ2-7. Per the germline V gene, CDR1 is SGHRS and CDR2 is YFSETQ. The CDR3 length is 14 residues. As DNA, the CDR3 is TGCGCCAGCAGCTTGGCTCAGGGTTGGAACGAGCAGTACTTC. Its protein is CASSLAQGWNEQYF.

The chain is built from TRBV20-1 and TRBJ1-6; D is unresolved. Trimming left V 3 bases short and J 8 bases short, with 8 bases between. CDR1 DFQATT and CDR2 SNEGSKA come from the germline V gene (reference sequence). The CDR3 length is 12 residues. The CDR3 region has the DNA TGCAGTGCTAGTGAAGGAGATTCACCCCTCCACTTT. Its protein product is CSASEGDSPLHF.

CDR3 sequence (DNA): TGCAGTGCTAATACAGGGGGGGCTTATGGCTACACCTTC. Its protein is CSANTGGAYGYTF. The chain is built from TRBV20-1 and TRBJ1-2; 8 bases line up with TRBD1. The V gene end was trimmed by 4 bases and the J gene end by 5 bases; junction bases not matched to a gene: 6. The germline CDR1 and CDR2 sequences are DFQATT and SNEGSKA (reference sequence). The CDR3 loop spans 13 amino acids.

The rearrangement links TRBV7-8 to TRBJ2-3, with unresolved D. V lost 2 bases to trimming and J lost 1 base, with 13 bases between them. In germline, CDR1 is SGHVS, CDR2 FQNEAQ. The CDR3 is made up of 16 amino acids. CDR3 DNA: TGTGCCAGCAGCTTATCTAGAGTTTCTCGCACAGATACGCAGTATTTT. Protein sequence: CASSLSRVSRTDTQYF.

The CDR3: CASSHENNEQYF. Written as DNA, the CDR3 is TGTGCCAGCAGCCACGAAAACAATGAGCAGTACTTC. The genes are TRBV4-2 and TRBJ2-5; D is ambiguous. Germline CDR1 and CDR2: LGHNA and YNFKEQ. The CDR3 has 12 residues. Between the trimmed V and J ends, which lost 3 bases and 11 bases, there was a span of 13 bases.

This clonotype was detected once. V usage is TRBV20-1 and J usage is TRBJ1-5; tentative D call: TRBD1 (6 bases). The CDR3 contains 13 residues. Trimming left V 5 bases short and J 2 bases short, with 10 bases between. From germline, CDR1 is DFQATT and CDR2 SNEGSKA (reference sequence). The CDR3 here is CSALYRGNQPQHF. The CDR3 DNA follows: TGCAGTGCTTTGTACAGGGGCAATCAGCCCCAGCATTTT.

This clonotype showed up just a few times. With a much larger clone just one base away, this may be a read error. This chain connects TRBV4-2 to TRBJ2-1; D may be TRBD1 (6 bases). The germline V gene encodes CDR1 LGHNA and CDR2 YNFKEQ. This CDR3 has 13 residues. CDR3 in DNA: TGTGCCTGCAGCATTGGACAGAACAATGAGCAGTTCTTC. Amino acid sequence: CACSIGQNNEQFF.

The J gene is TRBJ1-2, the V gene TRBV10-3; D is uncertain. Trimming removed 6 bases at V and 8 bases at J, with 13 bases between. The CDR3 loop spans 12 amino acids. CDR1 is ENHRY, CDR2 SYGVKD, per germline. The chain's CDR3 is CAIRGSGSGYTF. As DNA, the CDR3 is TGTGCCATCAGGGGGTCGGGAAGCGGCTACACCTTC.

V gene TRBV19 combines with J gene TRBJ2-1; no definite D call. Trimming cost V 5 bases and J 10 bases, with 18 bases left between them. CDR1 LNHDA and CDR2 SQIVND come from the germline V gene (reference sequence). This CDR3 is built from 14 residues. The CDR3 reads CASSLGQTYGEQFF. CDR3 nucleotides: TGTGCCAGTAGTTTAGGGCAGACCTATGGGGAGCAGTTCTTC.

This clonotype has a handful of counts. The CDR3 sequence is CASSFLPFRDGYGYTF. The DNA for the CDR3 is TGTGCCAGCAGCTTTCTTCCCTTCCGGGACGGCTATGGCTACACCTTC. J is TRBJ1-2 and V is TRBV12-3 or TRBV12-4, with D perhaps matching TRBD1 (5 bases). This CDR3 comprises 16 residues. Trimming cost V 6 bases and J 4 bases, with 21 bases left between them.

This clonotype was seen only a few times. V usage is TRBV21-1 and J usage is TRBJ1-2. TRBV21-1 is a documented pseudogene. The CDR3 loop spans 13 amino acids. Here the CDR3 reads CASTAYAKRGDTF. Written as DNA, the CDR3 is TGTGCCAGCACCGCATACGCCAAGCGGGGTGACACCTTC.

In its sample, this clonotype was seen a few times. The chain carries TRBV4-2 and TRBJ1-1; a possible D gene is TRBD1 (6 bases). Germline CDR1 is LGHNA and CDR2 is YNFKEQ. This CDR3 has 15 amino acids. V lost 4 bases and J 5 bases, leaving 17 bases between the germline ends. The CDR3 protein is CASSPGEGVKTEAFF. In DNA form, the CDR3 reads TGTGCCAGCAGCCCAGGGGAGGGGGTAAAAACTGAAGCTTTCTTT.

This clonotype turned up a few times. The gene calls are TRBV5-1 and TRBJ2-5; 7 nucleotides agree with TRBD1. The ends lost 3 bases at V and 3 bases at J; junction bases unmatched: 8. This CDR3 contains 15 residues. CDR1 SGHRS and CDR2 YFSETQ come from the germline V gene. The CDR3 is CASSSLGQLEETQYF. CDR3 bases: TGCGCCAGCAGCTCCTTGGGACAGTTGGAAGAGACCCAGTACTTC.

This clonotype has only one observation. The genes are TRBV29-1 and TRBJ1-2, with a tentative D call TRBD1 (5 bases). The CDR3 loop spans 13 amino acids. Per the germline V gene, CDR1 is SQVTM and CDR2 is ANQGSEA. The V gene lost 2 bases and the J gene lost 6 bases, with 13 bases spanning the gap. In nucleotides, the CDR3 is TGCAGCGTTGAAAAGGGGTTGAGAGATGGCTACACCTTC. This gives the protein CSVEKGLRDGYTF.

V is TRBV4-2 and J is TRBJ2-7; TRBD2 aligns across 8 bases. V dropped 6 bases and J dropped 7; count of bases not matched to a gene: 17. The length of the CDR3 is 16 residues. Germline CDR1 reads LGHNA; CDR2 reads YNFKEQ. The CDR3 DNA follows: TGTGCCAGCAGGCTTCGGACGGGGGGGGCAGGCAATGAGCAGTACTTC. Encoded protein: CASRLRTGGAGNEQYF.

This clonotype turned up a few times. The chain combines TRBV7-9 with TRBJ1-1; no definite D call. The CDR3 has 15 amino acids. Germline V gene sequence: CDR1 SEHNR, CDR2 FQNEAQ (reference sequence). V was clipped by 1 base and J by 1 base, with 10 bases between them. CDR3 sequence: CASSLGHSENTEAFF. CDR3 coding DNA: TGTGCCAGCAGCTTAGGACATTCGGAGAACACTGAAGCTTTCTTT.

The chain has TRBV10-3 and TRBJ1-1; the D gene is possibly TRBD1 (6 bases). Germline loops: CDR1 ENHRY, CDR2 SYGVKD. The CDR3 has 16 residues. Trimming took off 6 bases at V and 6 bases at J, with 23 bases between the two ends. CDR3 residues: CAISDLGGRAGAEAFF. CDR3 sequence (DNA): TGTGCCATCAGCGATCTGGGGGGCAGGGCGGGCGCTGAAGCTTTCTTT.

In this sample, this clonotype turned up a few times. The V and J genes are TRBV6-2 or TRBV6-3 and TRBJ2-7; D perhaps matches TRBD1 (6 bases). The CDR3 is 16 amino acids. Trimming took off 8 bases at V and 0 bases at J, with 20 bases between the two ends. Germline V lookup: CDR1 MNHEY, CDR2 SVGEGT. The chain's CDR3 is CASSIPTGTLSYEQYF. In DNA form, the CDR3 reads TGTGCCAGCTCCATCCCGACAGGAACTCTCTCCTACGAGCAGTACTTC.